This is a list of T cell receptor beta chains from one sample in a study of CD8+ T cells in alopecia areata. TCRdb keeps only in-frame clones here, not all; method: immunoSEQ multiplex PCR. Among approximately 280,000 clones listed, more than 45% were seen once. The sample was CD4+ T cells sorted from blood, taken at week 24, from a patient treated with tofacitinib. The receptors stem from a human donor with alopecia areata. Both conserved end residues are part of each CDR3. D genes are given only for firm matches. Clone size is shown for a subset of rows, as once, few, many or a class of expanded clone.

TRBV7-2,-,-,TRBJ1-1,TGTGCCAGCAGCCTAGATCAAGGAAACACTGAAGCTTTCTTT,CASSLDQGNTEAFF
TRBV9,TRBD1,-,TRBJ1-2,TGTGCCAGCAGCACCTCGGACAGGACTTATGGCTACACCTTC,CASSTSDRTYGYTF
TRBV30,TRBD2,-,TRBJ2-1,TGTGCCTGGGGACTAGTCGAGCAGTTCTTC,CAWGLVEQFF
TRBV28,-,few,TRBJ1-1,TGTGCCAGCAGTTTCAGGAGGCAGAGTGAAGCTTTCTTT,CASSFRRQSEAFF
TRBV7-9,TRBD1,-,TRBJ1-1,TGTGCCAGCAGGGGAGACAGGGCGGGCACTGAAGCTTTCTTT,CASRGDRAGTEAFF
TRBV2,TRBD1,once,TRBJ2-5,TGTGCCAGCAGACCTGGACAGGGCCAAGAGACCCAGTACTTC,CASRPGQGQETQYF
TRBV28,-,few,TRBJ2-7,TGTGCCAGCACCCTTGGTAAAGCAGGGAGGGGGTCCGAGCAGTACTTC,CASTLGKAGRGSEQYF
TRBV6-5,-,-,TRBJ2-3,TGTGCCAGCAGCCCCCAGGGTGGGAATACGCAGTATTTT,CASSPQGGNTQYF
TRBV27,-,-,TRBJ1-5,TGTGCCAGCAGTTTCCTCTCAGGGGTACAGCCCCAGCATTTT,CASSFLSGVQPQHF
TRBV11-3,TRBD1,-,TRBJ2-1,TGTGCCAGCAGCTTAGAACAGGGGGTGGTGAATGAGCAGTTCTTC,CASSLEQGVVNEQFF
TRBV5-1,-,-,TRBJ1-2,TGCGCCAGCAGCCAACAGGTTGACTATGGCTACACCTTC,CASSQQVDYGYTF
TRBV4-1,-,-,TRBJ1-5,TGCGCCAGCAGCCAAGGAGATAGGGACGGTAATCAGCCCCAGCATTTT,CASSQGDRDGNQPQHF
TRBV9,-,-,TRBJ2-3,TGTGCCAGCAGCTTCACGGACTTCGGCACAGATACGCAGTATTTT,CASSFTDFGTDTQYF
TRBV30,-,once,TRBJ1-1,TGTGCCTGGAGTGTACTGCTTCCAGGGGAGGCTTTCTTT,CAWSVLLPGEAFF
TRBV5-4,-,few,TRBJ2-7,TGTGCCAGCACCCTCCACCGTCCCGGACGCGAGCAGTACTTC,CASTLHRPGREQYF
TRBV29-1,-,-,TRBJ1-1,TGCAGCGTTTTTCGTCGGGAGAAGAACACTGAAGCTTTCTTT,CSVFRREKNTEAFF
TRBV2,-,-,TRBJ2-7,TGTGCCGGGGCGGTTTTGAAGGGGGACGAGCAGTACTTC,CAGAVLKGDEQYF
TRBV29-1,-,-,TRBJ2-7,TGCAGCGCCCGACAGAACTCCTACGAGCAGTACTTC,CSARQNSYEQYF
TRBV7-2,-,few,TRBJ2-7,TGTGCCAGCAGCACCCGCTCAGGTTACGAGCAGTACTTC,CASSTRSGYEQYF
TRBV4-3,TRBD1,-,TRBJ1-5,TGCGCCAGCAGCCTTGACAGGGATCAGCCCCAGCATTTT,CASSLDRDQPQHF
TRBV5-6,TRBD1,-,TRBJ2-1,TGTGCCAGCAGCACCCACAGGGGCTCCTACAATGAGCAGTTCTTC,CASSTHRGSYNEQFF
TRBV29-1,-,few,TRBJ2-3,TGCAGCGTTGAGCTGGGCGCAGATACGCAGTATTTT,CSVELGADTQYF
TRBV4-1,-,few,TRBJ1-4,TGCGCCAGCAGCCGAAAACAGGAGGTGCTGTTTTTT,CASSRKQEVLFF
TRBV5-1,-,few,TRBJ1-6,TGCGCCAGCAGCTTGAGAAATAATTCACCCCTCCACTTT,CASSLRNNSPLHF
TRBV29-1,-,-,TRBJ1-2,TGCAGCGTCTTCGTGGGGGTCGGCTATGGCTACACCTTC,CSVFVGVGYGYTF
TRBV18,TRBD2,-,TRBJ2-3,TGTGCCAGCTCACCCCTTAGCGGGGGGTCGGATACGCAGTATTTT,CASSPLSGGSDTQYF
TRBV7-2,-,-,TRBJ1-5,TGTGCCAGCAGCTTAGAAGGAGATCAGCCCCAGCATTTT,CASSLEGDQPQHF
TRBV15,TRBD2,-,TRBJ2-7,TGTGCCACCAGCCCCGGGACTAGCGGGGGCTACGAGCAGTACTTC,CATSPGTSGGYEQYF
TRBV27,-,-,TRBJ2-7,TGTGCCAGCACCCCTGCCAACTCCTACGAGCAGTACTTC,CASTPANSYEQYF